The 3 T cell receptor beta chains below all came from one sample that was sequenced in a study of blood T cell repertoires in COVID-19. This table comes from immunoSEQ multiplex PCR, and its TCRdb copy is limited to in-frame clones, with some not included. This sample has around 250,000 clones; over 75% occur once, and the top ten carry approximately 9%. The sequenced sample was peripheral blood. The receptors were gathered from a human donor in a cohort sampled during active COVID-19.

In nucleotides, the CDR3 is TGTGCCAGCAGCTCCCCCCCGGGACAGGTTTCGGCCCAGTACTTC. Protein sequence: CASSSPPGQVSAQYF. V is TRBV11-2 and J is TRBJ2-5; 8 positions agree with TRBD1. With V trimmed by 4 bases and J by 9 bases, 13 bases remained unmatched. The germline gives CDR1 SGHAT, CDR2 FQNNGV. This CDR3 region has 15 residues.

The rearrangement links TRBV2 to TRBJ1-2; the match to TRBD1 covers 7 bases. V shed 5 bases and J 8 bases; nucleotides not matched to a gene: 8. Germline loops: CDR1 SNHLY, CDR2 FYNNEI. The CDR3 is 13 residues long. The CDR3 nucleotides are TGTGCCAGCAGTACAACAGGGGTTCAGGGCTACACCTTC. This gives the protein CASSTTGVQGYTF.

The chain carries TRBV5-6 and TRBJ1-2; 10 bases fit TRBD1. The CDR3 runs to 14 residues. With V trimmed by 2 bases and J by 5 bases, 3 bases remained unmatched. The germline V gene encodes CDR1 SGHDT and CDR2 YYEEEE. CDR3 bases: TGTGCCAGCAGCTTCCGGGACAGGGGATATGGCTACACCTTC. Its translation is CASSFRDRGYGYTF.